This T cell receptor beta chain was identified during a study of cytomegalovirus exposure and HLA in healthy donors. It was with 60 Vbeta and 13 Jbeta primers that the PCR ran. The table came from immunoSEQ multiplex PCR; TCRdb's copy has only in-frame clones and leaves some out. The data contain around 160,000 clones, just over 70% of them singletons. Comments on this clone: The antigen is not known.

With 4 bases removed from V and 3 bases from J, the gap between germline ends came to 12 bases. Germline lookup yields CDR1 SGDLS and CDR2 YYNGEE. CDR3 length: 14 residues. General study points: A link between a missense DCLRE1C variant and TCR beta V- and J-gene trimming emerged from a later analysis. A later analysis showed HLA-associated TCR beta chains outstripping equally common others in clonal expansion.

This TCR came from a man in his late teens or twenties in good health and CMV-seropositive. Sequencing was performed on PBMCs. The chain employs TRBV9 and TRBJ2-3, with a weak D call TRBD2 (6 bases). CDR3 sequence (DNA): TGTGCCAGCAGCCCACTTGGAGGGACAGATACGCAGTATTTT. Its protein is CASSPLGGTDTQYF. The full variable domain, completed using reference TRBV9 and TRBJ2-3, is DSGVTQTPKHLITATGQRVTLRCSPRSGDLSVYWYQQSLDQGLQFLIQYYNGEERAKGNILERFSAQQFPDLHSELNLSSLELGDSALYFCASSPLGGTDTQYFGPGTRLTVL.